A selection of T cell receptor beta chains follows, all from one sample in a study of CD8 T cells in Susac syndrome. In TCRdb, the immunoSEQ multiplex PCR reads were re-called with MiXCR into one record per CDR3 protein. This table has more than 110,000 distinct CDR3 sequences, about 93% appearing once. The specimen sequenced was CD8+ T cells from PBMCs. The receptors derive from a human donor in good health. CDR3s include the opening cysteine and the closing phenylalanine or tryptophan. Clone size, where shown, is once, few, many, or a class for clones that have expanded.

V	J	size	CDR3
TRBV2	TRBJ2-5	NA	CASSTAGDQETQYF
TRBV2	TRBJ2-5	NA	CASSAHPQVASQETQYF
TRBV4-1	TRBJ2-1	NA	CASSQDAWTLPRDEQFF
TRBV7-7	TRBJ2-7	NA	CASSLVFGYEQYF
TRBV9	TRBJ2-1	NA	CASSVADEQFF
TRBV29-1	TRBJ2-1	NA	CSVVLAGGPGSYNEQFF
TRBV29-1	TRBJ1-2	NA	CSVPGPELGYTF
TRBV3-1	TRBJ2-3	NA	CASSRTSGDTDTQYF
TRBV5-1	TRBJ2-3	NA	CASSFQAGFQDTQYF
TRBV27	TRBJ1-1	NA	CASKSQENTEAFF
TRBV29-1	TRBJ2-2	once	CSAGDSKTGELFF
TRBV27	TRBJ2-7	NA	CASSTGTGDYEQYF
TRBV4-1	TRBJ2-3	once	CASSQGLTADTQYF
TRBV30	TRBJ1-2	NA	CAWRHGGVLSYGYTF
TRBV7-6	TRBJ2-3	NA	CASSITSGMSDTQYF
TRBV6-2/TRBV6-3	TRBJ2-5	NA	CASSYGLAGGEETQYF